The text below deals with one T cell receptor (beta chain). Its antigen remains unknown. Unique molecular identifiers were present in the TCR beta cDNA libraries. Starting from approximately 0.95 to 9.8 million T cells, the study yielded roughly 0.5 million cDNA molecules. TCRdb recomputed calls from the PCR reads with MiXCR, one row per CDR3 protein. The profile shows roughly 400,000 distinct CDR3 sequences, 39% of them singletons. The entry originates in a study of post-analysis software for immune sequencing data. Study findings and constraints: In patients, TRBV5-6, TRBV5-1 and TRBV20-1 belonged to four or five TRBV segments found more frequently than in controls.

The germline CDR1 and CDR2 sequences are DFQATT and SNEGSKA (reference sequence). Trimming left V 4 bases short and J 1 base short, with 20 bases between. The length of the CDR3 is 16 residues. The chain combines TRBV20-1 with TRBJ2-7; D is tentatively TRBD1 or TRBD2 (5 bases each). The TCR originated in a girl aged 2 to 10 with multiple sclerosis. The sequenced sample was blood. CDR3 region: CSATPQSTGLSYEQYF. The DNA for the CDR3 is TGCAGTGCTACTCCCCAGAGCACGGGGCTTTCCTACGAGCAGTACTTC.